This entry lists 21 T cell receptor beta chains sequenced from one sample in a study of spatial heterogeneity in lung cancer. TCRdb recomputed calls from the 5' RACE reads with MiXCR, one row per CDR3 protein. Of around 4,400 distinct CDR3 sequences listed, about 37% were seen once; the top ten hold 30% to 45%. Time point specified: sample taken at primary tumor resection. Without sorting, whole RNA was sequenced from tumor, nontumor lung or frozen PBMC. The starting material was PBMCs, obtained at surgery. The source is a male donor with early-stage non-small cell lung cancer.

To note about this clonotype: For a library built for alpha chains, this beta chain is a stray read; little rests on its size. The CDR3 loop is CASSFAPGLAAVAQYF. The DNA of the CDR3 is TGTGCCAGCAGCTTTGCGCCGGGACTAGCGGCTGTCGCGCAGTATTTT. The J gene is TRBJ2-3, the V gene TRBV7-2; 11 bases line up with TRBD2. Germline-derived CDR1 and CDR2 are SGHTA and FQGNSA. This CDR3 region has 16 residues. The J segment lost 10 bases and the V segment lost 3 bases, leaving 12 bases of the junction unmatched.

The table lists this clonotype with a count of one. A library made for alpha chains picked up this beta chain off target, so its size means little. The chain recombines TRBV9 with TRBJ2-5; 10 nucleotides match TRBD2. Germline V gene sequence: CDR1 SGDLS, CDR2 YYNGEE. Unmatched junction bases numbered 9, after V lost 7 bases and J lost 3 bases. The CDR3 sequence is 15 residues long. Here the CDR3 DNA reads TGTGCCAGCTCCCTAGCGGGAGAACTTAAAGAGACCCAGTACTTC. Residues: CASSLAGELKETQYF. The whole variable domain, remainder taken from reference TRBV9 and TRBJ2-5, is DSGVTQTPKHLITATGQRVTLRCSPRSGDLSVYWYQQSLDQGLQFLIQYYNGEERAKGNILERFSAQQFPDLHSELNLSSLELGDSALYFCASSLAGELKETQYFGPGTRLLVL.

This clonotype occurred a few times. The junction departs from the called germline gene at one end, perhaps through a read error. A library made for alpha chains picked up this beta chain off target, so its size means little. The chain is built from TRBV5-6 and TRBJ2-5; D is tentatively TRBD1 or TRBD2 (5 bases each). The CDR3 runs 16 residues. The germline V gene encodes CDR1 SGHDT and CDR2 YYEEEE. The CDR3 region is CASSLASGTLQETQYF. The DNA of the CDR3 is TGTGCCAGTAGCTTGGCCTCCGGGACGTTGCAAGAGACCCAGTACTTC.

Worth noting for this clonotype: Little can be read into the size of this beta chain, an off-target read in a library designed for alpha chains. The V call is TRBV7-3, the J call TRBJ2-3; 10 nucleotides align to TRBD2. The CDR3 extends over 17 amino acids. Per the germline V gene, CDR1 is SGHTA and CDR2 is FQGTGA. J lost 1 base, V lost 1 base, and 5 bases had no gene match. The CDR3 DNA reads as TGTGCCAGCAGCTTAAGGCGACTAGCGGGTGGCACAGATACGCAGTATTTT. The encoded protein is CASSLRRLAGGTDTQYF.

In regard to this clonotype: With the library built for alpha chains, this beta chain is off target and its frequency is not meaningful. The chain employs TRBV7-3 and TRBJ2-3; no reliable D call. The CDR3 has 13 amino acids. The germline V and J ends were trimmed by 5 bases and 4 bases, with 10 bases remaining between them. Germline values: CDR1 SGHTA, CDR2 FQGTGA. The CDR3 DNA reads as TGTGCCAGCAGCGAAGTCAGTCCAGATACGCAGTATTTT. Translation: CASSEVSPDTQYF.

Note on this clonotype: This beta chain is an off-target read within a library intended for alpha chains, so its frequency means little. The chain has TRBV28 and TRBJ2-1; the D gene is possibly TRBD2 (6 bases). From germline, CDR1 is MDHEN and CDR2 SYDVKM. V lost 6 bases and J 9 bases, leaving 18 bases between the germline ends. The CDR3 is made up of 14 amino acids. CDR3 sequence reads: CASRELATGSEQFF. Here the CDR3 DNA reads TGTGCCAGCAGGGAACTAGCAACGGGGAGTGAGCAGTTCTTC.

This clonotype rates as medium-sized (0.01 to 0.1%). This beta chain is a stray read from a library made for alpha chains; its abundance is not meaningful. The V gene is TRBV12-3 or TRBV12-4, the J gene TRBJ2-2; no clear D gene. V lost 3 bases and J 1 base, leaving 12 bases between the germline ends. The CDR3 covers 16 residues. The DNA for the CDR3 is TGTGCCAGCAGTTTTTGGGGAATCCAGAACACCGGGGAGCTGTTTTTT. Protein: CASSFWGIQNTGELFF.

Comments on this clonotype: This beta chain was picked up by a library intended for alpha chains and is off target, so its count carries little meaning. The chain uses TRBV5-6 and TRBJ2-5; 9 bases fit TRBD1. This CDR3 is built from 14 residues. Germline V lookup: CDR1 SGHDT, CDR2 YYEEEE. Trimming cost V 4 bases and J 5 bases; bases outside gene matches: 6. The DNA for the CDR3 is TGTGCCAGCAGCCTCAGACAGGGGGGCGAGACCCAGTACTTC. As protein: CASSLRQGGETQYF.

Turning to this clonotype: This beta chain is an off-target read within a library intended for alpha chains, so its frequency means little. The chain joins TRBV5-4 to TRBJ1-2; tentatively, D is TRBD1 (6 bases). V was pared by 1 base and J by 8 bases, with 9 bases between. The CDR3 runs 12 residues. CDR1 and CDR2 (germline): SGHNT, YYREEE (reference sequence). CDR3: CASSLYRDGYTF. The CDR3, as DNA: TGTGCCAGCAGCTTGTACAGGGACGGCTACACCTTC.

As for this clonotype: This beta chain is a stray sequence in a library constructed for alpha chains; its clone size is not meaningful. This rearrangement joins TRBV29-1 to TRBJ2-3; D possibly corresponds to TRBD1 (6 bases). Trimming stripped 6 bases from V and 2 bases from J, with 9 bases between. Per germline, CDR1 SQVTM and CDR2 ANQGSEA. This CDR3 contains 12 residues. CDR3 in amino acids: CSVRTATDTQYF. The DNA of the CDR3 is TGCAGCGTGAGGACAGCCACAGATACGCAGTATTTT.

In regard to this clonotype: This likely comes from a read error, as the CDR3 has no conserved phenylalanine or tryptophan at its end. The library was prepared for alpha chains; this beta chain is a stray read, so its frequency means little. V gene TRBV29-1 combines with J gene TRBJ2-1; D is unclear. Germline V CDR1 and CDR2: SQVTM, ANQGSEA. Trimming removed 4 bases from V and 5 bases from J, with 15 bases in between. CDR3 length equals 14 residues. CDR3 bases: TGCAGCGTTGCCTGCCACTGGTTACACAATGAGCAGTTCCTC. Protein product: CSVACHWLHNEQFL.

As to this clonotype: A library made for alpha chains picked up this beta chain off target, so its size means little. V and J are TRBV3-1 and TRBJ2-3, with D hard to call. V lost 0 bases and J 5 bases, leaving 9 bases between the germline ends. This CDR3 is 14 amino acids long. Germline V gene sequence: CDR1 LGHDT, CDR2 YNNKEL (reference sequence). The CDR3 loop is CASSQDRSVDTQYF. Here the CDR3 DNA reads TGTGCCAGCAGCCAAGATCGGAGCGTAGATACGCAGTATTTT.

In regard to this clonotype: Little can be read into the size of this beta chain, an off-target read in a library designed for alpha chains. The CDR3 DNA follows: TGTGCCACCAGCGCCGACTTAAATGGGGAGACCCAGTACTTC. This codes for CATSADLNGETQYF. The chain couples TRBV15 to TRBJ2-5; D is unclear. V lost 5 bases, J lost 5 bases, and 15 bases lay in between. CDR3 length equals 14 residues. Germline V gives CDR1 LNHNV, CDR2 YYDKDF (reference sequence).

To note about this clonotype: Being off target in a library aimed at alpha chains, this beta chain has a size of little meaning. The chain carries TRBV6-6 and TRBJ2-3; D is perhaps TRBD1 (6 bases). The V and J ends lost 6 bases and 0 bases respectively, with 10 bases between them. The CDR3 loop spans 14 amino acids. Germline values: CDR1 MNHNY, CDR2 SVGAGI (reference sequence). CDR3 sequence: CASRQGSSTDTQYF. The CDR3 nucleotides read TGTGCCAGCAGACAGGGCTCTAGCACAGATACGCAGTATTTT.

On this clonotype: In a library made to pick up alpha chains, this beta chain is a stray read with a size that means little. The rearrangement links TRBV28 to TRBJ2-5, with D possibly being TRBD1 or TRBD2 (5 bases each). The V end lost 3 bases, the J end lost 0 bases, and 8 bases lay between the germline ends. The CDR3 consists of 14 residues. CDR1 and CDR2 from the germline V gene are MDHEN and SYDVKM. CDR3 sequence reads: CASSFWGNQETQYF. The CDR3 DNA follows: TGTGCCAGCAGTTTTTGGGGGAACCAAGAGACCCAGTACTTC.

About this clonotype: This beta chain was picked up by a library intended for alpha chains and is off target, so its count carries little meaning. The chain recombines TRBV29-1 with TRBJ2-1; the D is unclear. From germline, CDR1 is SQVTM and CDR2 ANQGSEA. This CDR3 is built from 12 residues. The V gene lost 6 bases and the J gene lost 6 bases, with 12 bases spanning the gap. CDR3: CSVAPSTNEQFF. CDR3 bases: TGCAGCGTAGCTCCCTCGACCAATGAGCAGTTCTTC.

This clonotype is medium-sized (0.01 to 0.1%). Since the library was made to target alpha chains, this beta chain is a stray read and its abundance is not meaningful. V usage is TRBV4-2 and J usage is TRBJ2-3; D call uncertain. Germline lookup yields CDR1 LGHNA and CDR2 YNFKEQ. The V end was cut by 0 bases, the J end by 2 bases, with 9 bases between. The CDR3 is 15 amino acids. The CDR3 is CASSQEGLFTDTQYF. In DNA, the CDR3 is TGTGCCAGCAGCCAAGAAGGGCTGTTCACAGATACGCAGTATTTT.

Comments on this clonotype: This beta chain is an off-target read within a library intended for alpha chains, so its frequency means little. The chain recombines TRBV4-1 with TRBJ2-7, with 10 nucleotides matching TRBD2. V was pared by 1 base and J by 3 bases, with 18 bases of the junction left unmatched. Germline CDR1 MGHRA, CDR2 YSYEKL. The CDR3 covers 20 residues. CDR3 sequence (DNA): TGCGCCAGCAGCCAAGTTCCCAAGGACAGCGGGAGGGTCATCGGCTACGAGCAGTACTTC. Encoded protein: CASSQVPKDSGRVIGYEQYF.

Details on this clonotype: This beta chain lies outside the target of a library built for alpha chains; its clone size means little. This chain joins TRBV5-1 and TRBJ1-5; tentatively, D is TRBD1 (6 bases). CDR3 length: 14 amino acids. Germline V gives CDR1 SGHRS, CDR2 YFSETQ. The V end was cut by 2 bases, the J end by 5 bases, with 11 bases between. The DNA of the CDR3 is TGCGCCAGCAGCTTCGGGACACCAGATCAGCCCCAGCATTTT. Its translation: CASSFGTPDQPQHF.

This clonotype has a handful of counts. As an off-target read in a library built for alpha chains, this beta chain has a frequency of little significance. The CDR3 region is CASSIEGLASDTQYF. The CDR3 bases are TGTGCCAGTAGTATAGAGGGACTAGCCTCAGATACGCAGTATTTT. V is TRBV19 and J is TRBJ2-3; 9 bases are a match to TRBD2. Germline-derived CDR1 and CDR2 are LNHDA and SQIVND (reference sequence). J was trimmed by 4 bases and V by 0 bases; bases with no gene match: 2. This CDR3 contains 15 residues.

By share of the sample, this clonotype is medium-sized. This beta chain turned up in a library designed for alpha chains; as an off-target read, its abundance says little. The chain has TRBV7-8 and TRBJ2-1; D is tentatively TRBD1 or TRBD2 (5 bases each). This CDR3 region has 14 residues. CDR1 is SGHVS, CDR2 FQNEAQ, per germline. V was pared by 4 bases and J by 10 bases, with 17 bases between. CDR3 loop: CASSSGTDGWEQFF. CDR3 sequence (DNA): TGTGCCAGCAGCTCCGGGACGGATGGATGGGAGCAGTTCTTC.